The rows below give T cell receptor beta chains drawn from one sample of a study of T cell repertoires in cytomegalovirus infection. Each CDR3 protein gets one entry after TCRdb re-called the reads with MiXCR. The table includes over 300,000 distinct CDR3 sequences, more than 8% detected once. Sequencing was done on a sample of PBMCs. These receptors all come from a human donor in good health (CMV status not recorded). Some clones in this sample may be carry-over from other donors' samples. Each CDR3 is given with its conserved first and last residue. The D gene is left open where the match is weak. Not all rows give a size; the values are once, few, many and, for expanded clones, a class.

V	J	D	size	DNA	CDR3
TRBV7-2	TRBJ2-1	TRBD2	many	TGTGCCAGCAGCTTATATCCTAGCGGGGGGCGGGGTGAGCAGTTCTTC	CASSLYPSGGRGEQFF
TRBV7-2	TRBJ1-2	NA	many	TGTGCCAGCAGGGGGGATTTGGGCCACTATGGCTACACCTTC	CASRGDLGHYGYTF
TRBV7-2	TRBJ2-2	TRBD1	NA	TGTGCCAGAGGATCCGGGACAGGGTACGGGGAGCTGTTTTTT	CARGSGTGYGELFF
TRBV2	TRBJ1-6	NA	NA	TGTGCCAGCAGTCTCCAGGGCCATTCACCCCTCCACTTT	CASSLQGHSPLHF
TRBV6-8	TRBJ2-2	NA	NA	TGTGCCAGCAGTTACTCTCCATCCGGGGAGCTGTTTTTT	CASSYSPSGELFF
TRBV7-2	TRBJ2-3	TRBD2	NA	TGTGCCAGCAGCACAAGTCTACTGGCGGGAGCGGGTTGGTATTTT	CASSTSLLAGAGWYF
TRBV28	TRBJ1-3	NA	NA	TGTGCCAGCAGTAACGTGCGACAGGCGGTGAACACCATATATTTT	CASSNVRQAVNTIYF
TRBV18	TRBJ2-5	TRBD2	many	TGTGCCAGCTCCCAGAGGGGACTAGCGGGGGGTCACCAAGAGACCCAGTACTTC	CASSQRGLAGGHQETQYF
TRBV6-2/TRBV6-3	TRBJ1-5	NA	NA	TGTGCCAGCAGTTACAACGGGATTCAGCCCCAGCATTTT	CASSYNGIQPQHF
TRBV4-3	TRBJ1-2	NA	NA	TGCGCCAGCAGCCCCCAAACTCTGGCGGGGTATGGCTACACCTTC	CASSPQTLAGYGYTF
TRBV19	TRBJ2-2	TRBD1	NA	TGTGCCAGTAGTGCGGGACAGGGGGTTCGGACCGGGGAGCTGTTTTTT	CASSAGQGVRTGELFF
TRBV7-3	TRBJ2-3	TRBD2	many	TGTGCCAGCAGCTTAGTTCCTAGCGGGAGGGCCCTGACAGATACGCAGTATTTT	CASSLVPSGRALTDTQYF
TRBV14	TRBJ2-1	TRBD2	NA	TGTGCCAGCAGCCGAGCCCGGACTAGCGGGAGCTCCTACAATGAGCAGTTCTTC	CASSRARTSGSSYNEQFF
TRBV12-3/TRBV12-4	TRBJ2-7	TRBD1	NA	TGTGCCAGCAGTACCAGGACAGGGGCCTCCTACGAGCAGTACTTC	CASSTRTGASYEQYF
TRBV7-2	TRBJ2-2	TRBD1	many	TGTGCCAGCAGCTTAAGTGGACAGGGGAACGGGGAGCTGTTTTTT	CASSLSGQGNGELFF
TRBV6-6	TRBJ2-2	NA	NA	TGTGCCAGCAGTTACGGTGCCCCGAGAAGCACCGGGGAGCTGTTTTTT	CASSYGAPRSTGELFF
TRBV6-6	TRBJ2-2	NA	many	TGTGCCAGCAGTTACTCGATTGATGCCAGGGACCGGAACACCGGGGAGCTGTTTTTT	CASSYSIDARDRNTGELFF
TRBV20-1	TRBJ1-6	NA	many	TGCAGTGCTAGTGGGCACCGCTCCTATAATTCACCCCTCCACTTT	CSASGHRSYNSPLHF
TRBV7-6	TRBJ1-1	NA	NA	TGTGCCAGCAGCGGACCTATGAACACTGAAGCTTTCTTT	CASSGPMNTEAFF
TRBV5-6	TRBJ2-2	NA	many	TGTGCCAGCAGCTTGGCTCCAGGGAACACCGGGGAGCTGTTTTTT	CASSLAPGNTGELFF
TRBV7-2	TRBJ2-1	TRBD2	many	TGTGCCAGCAGCTATTCTAGCGGTCAACCAAACAATGAGCAGTTCTTC	CASSYSSGQPNNEQFF
TRBV4-3	TRBJ1-1	TRBD1	NA	TGCGCCAGCAGCCCGGGGACAGACAACACTGAAGCTTTCTTT	CASSPGTDNTEAFF
TRBV12-3/TRBV12-4	TRBJ2-7	TRBD2	NA	TGTGCCAGCAGTCCCCGGACTAGCGGCCGGAACGAGCAGTACTTC	CASSPRTSGRNEQYF
TRBV7-2	TRBJ1-1	NA	many	TGTGCCACTTCGGACACCTATGGCACTGAAGCTTTCTTT	CATSDTYGTEAFF
TRBV12-3/TRBV12-4	TRBJ1-3	NA	many	TGTGCCAGCAGTTTGGGGGTTTTCGGAAACACCATATATTTT	CASSLGVFGNTIYF
TRBV19	TRBJ1-2	NA	NA	TGTGCCAGTAGTGGCCCCCCACTTCTGTCCTATGGCTACACCTTC	CASSGPPLLSYGYTF
TRBV4-2	TRBJ1-3	NA	many	TGTGCCAGCAGCCCGTCCCAGGTCCGGGGCCTCTCTGGAAACACCATATATTTT	CASSPSQVRGLSGNTIYF
TRBV10-3	TRBJ2-7	NA	few	TGTGCCATCAGCGAGGGGGTTGGAGAGCAGTACTTC	CAISEGVGEQYF
TRBV20-1	TRBJ2-7	TRBD2	many	TGCAGTGCTAGAGATGGTTTCTTCGGACTAGCGGGAGTTGGGGAGCAGTACTTC	CSARDGFFGLAGVGEQYF
TRBV10-3	TRBJ1-4	NA	NA	TGTGCCATCAGTGAGTCGAGACTCGGGGGGGAAAAACTGTTTTTT	CAISESRLGGEKLFF
TRBV7-2	TRBJ1-5	TRBD1	many	TGTGCCAGCAGCCCGGACAGGGCTCTCCCCCAGCATTTT	CASSPDRALPQHF
TRBV5-4	TRBJ1-3	NA	NA	TGTGCCAGCAGCTTCGCAAACACCATATATTTT	CASSFANTIYF
TRBV2	TRBJ2-6	NA	many	TGTGCCAGCAGTCCCCAATCTGGGGCCAACGTCCTGACTTTC	CASSPQSGANVLTF
TRBV5-6	TRBJ1-6	NA	many	TGTGCCAGCAGCCGCGCAGTAACGAATTCACCCCTCCACTTT	CASSRAVTNSPLHF
TRBV20-1	TRBJ1-2	NA	many	TGCAGTGCTAGAGATCACAGGGTTGGTTTGGACTATGGCTACACCTTC	CSARDHRVGLDYGYTF
TRBV12-3/TRBV12-4	TRBJ2-3	NA	few	TGTGCCAGCGGGGAGGCAGATACGCAGTATTTT	CASGEADTQYF
TRBV5-1	TRBJ1-5	TRBD1	few	TGCGCCAGCAGCGACGGGACAGGGATCAGTCAGCCCCAGCATTTT	CASSDGTGISQPQHF
TRBV7-2	TRBJ2-1	TRBD2	many	TGTGCCAGCAGCTTATCAGCGGGGAGAGCTTACAATGAGCAGTTCTTC	CASSLSAGRAYNEQFF
TRBV7-9	TRBJ2-3	NA	many	TGTGCCAGCAGCCCAGGGACGAGGGATACGCAGTATTTT	CASSPGTRDTQYF
TRBV7-4	TRBJ1-5	TRBD1	many	TGTGCCAGCAGCTTAGTGGTTAGGGGGCAACAGCCCCAGCATTTT	CASSLVVRGQQPQHF
TRBV5-4	TRBJ2-7	NA	NA	TGTGCCAGCAGCTTTGCTAGCTCCTACGAGCAGTACTTC	CASSFASSYEQYF
TRBV7-9	TRBJ2-5	NA	many	TGTGCCAGCAGCTTAGGGACTACGCAAGAGACCCAGTACTTC	CASSLGTTQETQYF
TRBV6-6	TRBJ2-1	TRBD2	many	TGTGCCAGCAGTTGGGGGGGAAATGAGCAGTTCTTC	CASSWGGNEQFF
TRBV7-2	TRBJ1-4	NA	many	TGTGCCAGCAGCCCAGACCCCTCTCCAAATGAAAAACTGTTTTTT	CASSPDPSPNEKLFF
TRBV19	TRBJ1-2	NA	NA	TGTGCCAGTAGTCCTTATCCTCCGACAACTCCTAACTATGGCTACACCTTC	CASSPYPPTTPNYGYTF
TRBV7-9	TRBJ2-1	NA	many	TGTGCCAGCACCCCATTTAACAGTCGCGACAATGAGCAGTTCTTC	CASTPFNSRDNEQFF
TRBV11-2	TRBJ2-2	NA	NA	TGTGCCAGCAGCCAAATCAAGGACAATCCGGCCGGGGAGCTGTTTTTT	CASSQIKDNPAGELFF
TRBV30	TRBJ2-7	NA	NA	TGTGCCTGGAGTGTATCGCGGGTTTACGAGCAGTACTTC	CAWSVSRVYEQYF
TRBV4-2	TRBJ2-5	NA	NA	TGTGCCAGCAGCCCGTCGGGCGCGGGCGGGCAAGAGACCCAGTACTTC	CASSPSGAGGQETQYF
TRBV4-2	TRBJ2-7	TRBD2	NA	TGTGCCAGCAGCCAAGAGGCGGGGGGCAAAGAATACGAGCAGTACTTC	CASSQEAGGKEYEQYF
TRBV20-1	TRBJ2-5	TRBD2	NA	TGCAGTGCTAGAAGGACTAGCGGGAGTGTCCGAGAGACCCAGTACTTC	CSARRTSGSVRETQYF
TRBV7-9	TRBJ1-1	TRBD1	NA	TGTGCCAGCAGCCGCAGGGGACCCAGGGGGACTGAAGCTTTCTTT	CASSRRGPRGTEAFF